Described below is a single T cell receptor (beta chain) sequence and its context. This clone has just a few counts. Its antigen is not yet known. The input lacks base qualities; no much larger clone sits a single base away. Using immunoSEQ, frozen genomic DNA was subjected to high-throughput TCRbeta CDR3 sequencing, a process that included PCR amplification, mapping, bias correction and internal controls. The source study handled its data this way. Productive rearrangements were retained, and unique TCRbeta sequences were defined by the CDR3 nucleotide sequence together with the V and J gene. Donor-reactive sequences required at least 5-fold expansion in CFSE-low cells versus unstimulated pre-transplant cells and at least 0.01% frequency. To ensure at least 90% detection power, minimum frequency thresholds were set for each subject based on that subject's lowest-template unstimulated sample. Repertoire turnover was measured by Jensen-Shannon divergence between the top 1000 TCRbeta sequences post- and pre-transplant. Changes in detection of donor-reactive sequences were assessed with two-sided Fisher's exact tests. In its TCRdb copy, this immuneACCESS table keeps in-frame sequences only and misses some clones. Where compared with another copy, unresolved V genes explain less than half of these, and the others have no known cause. V and J calls and clone size are those listed in that table; D and trimming were worked out from the DNA. The sample table records tens of thousands of clones; more than 70% of these occur just once. The leading ten clones occupy about 9.7% of the sample.

This sample is drawn from a study of T cell clones after liver transplantation (dated by TCRdb to between 2018 and 2020). Context from the whole study: The samples were obtained from ITN030ST, a randomized trial that attempted immunosuppression withdrawal within 2 years after liver transplantation. Donor-reactive T cell clones were identified using TCRbeta sequencing after a pre-transplant mixed lymphocyte reaction and were then followed in post-transplant blood. As an antigen-independent comparator for the donor-reactive sequences, third party-reactive TCRbeta sequences from pre-transplant MLRs were identified as well. Three of the eight recipients were HCV-positive; the others were transplanted for non-autoimmune, non-viral indications. Until randomization at 12-24 months post-transplant, subjects were given standard immunosuppression, with no induction therapy. Tolerance was defined as complete withdrawal of immunosuppression for at least one year without a rise in liver enzymes beyond twice the upper limit of normal. Blood samples were collected pre-transplant, pre-randomization before withdrawal, and post-randomization after either complete withdrawal or failed withdrawal. A cohort of 8 liver transplant recipients was studied, of whom 3 were classified as tolerant and 5 as non-tolerant. The paper's findings and limits, for the study overall: Low numbers of available donor cells limited the measurable donor-reactive repertoire in two subjects. The decline in donor-reactive sequences exceeded the decline in third party-reactive sequences, suggesting partial antigen-specific deletion that was unrelated to withdrawal success. Because of small, heterogeneous patient numbers and non-standardized post-transplant time points, the conclusions were only preliminary. Because no allograft tissue specimens were available, donor-reactive T cells may have migrated into the graft instead of being deleted. When repertoire turnover was taken into account, detection of donor-reactive sequences was significantly reduced in 7 of 8 subjects for CD4 and in 8 of 8 subjects for CD8. In most of the 8 subjects, regardless of tolerance or HCV status, circulating donor-reactive CD4 TCRbeta sequences dropped significantly post-transplant.

Thawed unstimulated PBMCs were stained for CD3, CD4 and CD8 and FACS-sorted into CD3+CD4+ and CD3+CD8+ populations. Each of the 8 studied subjects was randomized to immunosuppression withdrawal. Genomic DNA was isolated with the Qiagen DNeasy Blood and Tissue Kit. The TCR sequence derives from a human patient who received a liver transplant. Because of the transplant, the T cells may be the graft donor's rather than the patient's own. The input for sequencing was CD4+ T cells from blood, taken at the 22-month timepoint.

This receptor carries the CDR3 CASSLYPAYEQYF. The bases are TGTGCCAGCAGCTTATATCCCGCGTACGAGCAGTACTTC. In this chain, TRBV7-9 is recombined with TRBJ2-7; no D gene can be assigned with confidence. Its CDR3 holds 13 amino acids, cysteine through phenylalanine. Only the CDR3 DNA stays, 39 bases, in frame from base 1. For CDR1 and CDR2, the germline V gene (reference sequence) lists SEHNR and FQNEAQ. Trimming takes 2 bases from V and 4 bases from J, and the germline ends sit 9 bases apart.